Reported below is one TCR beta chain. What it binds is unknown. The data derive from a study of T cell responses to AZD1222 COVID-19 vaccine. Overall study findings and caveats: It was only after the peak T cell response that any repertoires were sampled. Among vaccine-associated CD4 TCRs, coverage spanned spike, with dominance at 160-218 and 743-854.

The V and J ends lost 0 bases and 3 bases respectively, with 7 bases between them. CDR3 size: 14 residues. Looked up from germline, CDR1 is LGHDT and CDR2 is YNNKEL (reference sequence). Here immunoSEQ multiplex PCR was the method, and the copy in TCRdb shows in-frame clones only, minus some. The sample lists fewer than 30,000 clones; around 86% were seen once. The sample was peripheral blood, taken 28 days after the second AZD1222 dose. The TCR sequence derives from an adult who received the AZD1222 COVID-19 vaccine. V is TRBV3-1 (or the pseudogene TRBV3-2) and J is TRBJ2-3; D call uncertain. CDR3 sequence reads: CASSQDGGTDTQYF. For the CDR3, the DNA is TGTGCCAGCAGCCAAGATGGTGGGACAGATACGCAGTATTTT.